A single sample gave rise to the 30 T cell receptor beta chains below, sequenced in a study of T cell repertoires in cytomegalovirus infection. TCRdb ran MiXCR on the reads and lists one entry per CDR3 protein. Seen here are approximately 71,000 distinct CDR3 sequences, under 5% observed once, and the top ten hold around 22%. The specimen sequenced was PBMCs. Source of these receptors: a human donor in good health (CMV status not recorded). Some clones in this sample may be carry-over from other donors' samples.

This clonotype has ten or more counts. The rearrangement links TRBV20-1 to TRBJ2-5, with 9 bases aligning to TRBD2. The V and J ends lost 6 bases and 5 bases, in that order; junction bases with no gene match: 10. The germline V gene encodes CDR1 DFQATT and CDR2 SNEGSKA (reference sequence). CDR3 length: 14 residues. The CDR3 coding sequence is TGCAGTGCGAACTTTATAGCGGGAGTGGAGACCCAGTACTTC. It is translated as CSANFIAGVETQYF.

This clonotype has a handful of counts. The chain combines TRBV7-8 with TRBJ1-1; no firm D call. Germline V gives CDR1 SGHVS, CDR2 FQNEAQ. V dropped 2 bases and J dropped 1 base, with 8 bases sitting between them. The CDR3 is 14 residues long. Here the CDR3 DNA reads TGTGCCAGCAGCTTAATTGTGGGGAACACTGAAGCTTTCTTT. The encoded protein is CASSLIVGNTEAFF. The variable domain in full, with the rest retrieved from reference TRBV7-8 and TRBJ1-1, is GAGVSQSPRYKVAKRGQDVALRCDPISGHVSLFWYQQALGQGPEFLTYFQNEAQLDKSGLPSDRFFAERPEGSVSTLKIQRTQQEDSAVYLCASSLIVGNTEAFFGQGTRLTVV.

This clonotype occurred many times. V usage is TRBV5-1 and J usage is TRBJ1-6; possibly TRBD1 for D (5 bases). Trimming cost V 1 base and J 8 bases, with 13 bases left between them. Germline CDR1 reads SGHRS; CDR2 reads YFSETQ. This CDR3 has 15 amino acids. In DNA, the CDR3 is TGCGCCAGCAGCTTGTACGGGGGGAGCTATTCACCCCTCCACTTT. Translating it yields CASSLYGGSYSPLHF.

This clonotype has ten or more counts. J is TRBJ1-1 and V is TRBV7-2, with a weak D call TRBD1 (5 bases). Trimming left V 3 bases short and J 5 bases short, with 13 bases between. Per germline, CDR1 SGHTA and CDR2 FQGNSA. The CDR3 is 14 residues long. In nucleotides, the CDR3 is TGTGCCAGCAGCTTCACATCCAGGGTTACTGAAGCTTTCTTT. Amino acid sequence: CASSFTSRVTEAFF.

This clonotype has a count of ten or more. The chain links TRBV7-2 to TRBJ2-2; D is ambiguous. Germline V CDR1 and CDR2: SGHTA, FQGNSA. V shed 3 bases and J shed 4 bases, with 12 bases lying between them. This CDR3 has 15 amino acids. The CDR3 spells CASSFRGHSTGELFF. The DNA for the CDR3 is TGTGCCAGCAGCTTTCGAGGCCACTCCACCGGGGAGCTGTTTTTT. The variable domain in full, completed from reference TRBV7-2 and TRBJ2-2, reads GAGVSQSPSNKVTEKGKDVELRCDPISGHTALYWYRQSLGQGLEFLIYFQGNSAPDKSGLPSDRFSAERTGGSVSTLTIQRTQQEDSAVYLCASSFRGHSTGELFFGEGSRLTVL.

This clonotype showed up many times. The genes are TRBV7-2 and TRBJ2-5; tentative D call: TRBD2 (6 bases). CDR3 size: 13 residues. The germline V gene has CDR1 SGHTA and CDR2 FQGNSA. Deletions cut 5 bases from V and 7 bases from J, with 14 bases between. As DNA, the CDR3 is TGTGCCAGCAGCCAGCTAGCGAGGGGGACCCAGTACTTC. Its protein product is CASSQLARGTQYF.

At least ten counts were recorded for this clonotype. The rearrangement joins TRBV7-2 to TRBJ2-3; D uncertain. The CDR3 is 13 amino acids. The germline V and J ends were trimmed by 5 bases and 6 bases, with 12 bases remaining between them. Germline loops: CDR1 SGHTA, CDR2 FQGNSA. The CDR3 region is CASSPNYGDTQYF. The CDR3 DNA sequence: TGTGCCAGCAGCCCGAACTATGGGGATACGCAGTATTTT.

This clonotype was seen at least ten times. This rearrangement joins TRBV7-9 to TRBJ1-5; 7 positions match TRBD1. V was clipped by 5 bases and J by 5 bases; unmatched bases: 3. This CDR3 spans 13 amino acids. From germline, CDR1 is SEHNR and CDR2 FQNEAQ (reference sequence). This CDR3 reads CASSATGDQPQHF. CDR3 DNA: TGTGCCAGCAGCGCCACAGGGGATCAGCCCCAGCATTTT.

This clonotype showed up many times. This chain links TRBV12-3 or TRBV12-4 with TRBJ2-1; TRBD1 agrees at 10 bases. The CDR3 covers 15 residues. The V gene end was trimmed by 5 bases and the J gene end by 6 bases; junction bases not matched to a gene: 7. This CDR3 reads CASSPPGQGRNEQFF. CDR3 sequence (DNA): TGTGCCAGCAGTCCACCGGGACAGGGGCGCAATGAGCAGTTCTTC.

This clonotype was counted many times. This sequence joins TRBV7-2 and TRBJ2-7, with D unclear. Germline CDR1 reads SGHTA; CDR2 reads FQGNSA. V was trimmed by 5 bases and J by 5 bases, leaving 16 bases between them. There are 14 residues in the CDR3. CDR3 nucleotides: TGTGCCAGCAGCCTACGTGCGGCGTCCCACGAGCAGTACTTC. The encoded protein is CASSLRAASHEQYF.

This clonotype was observed at least ten times. This chain connects TRBV7-2 to TRBJ2-3; D perhaps matches TRBD2 (6 bases). Looked up from germline, CDR1 is SGHTA and CDR2 is FQGNSA. The CDR3 length is 15 residues. V was cut by 5 bases and J by 2 bases, with 14 bases left in between. CDR3 DNA sequence: TGTGCCAGCAGCGGAACGGGCGGGGTCACAGATACGCAGTATTTT. Translation gives CASSGTGGVTDTQYF. Complete variable domain (other parts from reference TRBV7-2 and TRBJ2-3): GAGVSQSPSNKVTEKGKDVELRCDPISGHTALYWYRQSLGQGLEFLIYFQGNSAPDKSGLPSDRFSAERTGGSVSTLTIQRTQQEDSAVYLCASSGTGGVTDTQYFGPGTRLTVL.

This clonotype was seen many times. The rearrangement uses TRBV29-1 and TRBJ2-2; D remains unclear. The CDR3 is made up of 13 amino acids. Trimming shortened V by 4 bases and J by 3 bases, and 9 bases separated the two germline ends. Germline V gene sequence: CDR1 SQVTM, CDR2 ANQGSEA. The CDR3 region is CSVAVGYTGELFF. CDR3 nucleotide sequence: TGCAGCGTTGCAGTGGGATACACCGGGGAGCTGTTTTTT.

The sample holds many counts of this clonotype. The CDR3 loop is CSAGQVRETQYF. CDR3 sequence (DNA): TGCAGTGCTGGACAAGTACGGGAGACCCAGTACTTC. J is TRBJ2-5 and V is TRBV20-1; TRBD1 is a possible D gene (5 bases). The CDR3 extends over 12 amino acids. Trimming removed 5 bases at V and 5 bases at J, with 12 bases between. CDR1 and CDR2 from the germline V gene are DFQATT and SNEGSKA (reference sequence).

The sample holds many counts of this clonotype. The chain carries TRBV7-2 and TRBJ2-3; D remains unclear. Per germline, CDR1 SGHTA and CDR2 FQGNSA. Trimming left V 5 bases short and J 4 bases short, with 13 bases between. This CDR3 is built from 14 residues. The CDR3 DNA reads TGTGCCAGCAGCGACACGATGCGCGCAGATACGCAGTATTTT. Protein product: CASSDTMRADTQYF.

This clonotype was seen at least ten times. V is TRBV11-1 and J is TRBJ1-1; no reliable D call. The CDR3 sequence is 12 residues long. With 5 bases removed from V and 8 bases from J, the gap between germline ends came to 12 bases. Germline V lookup: CDR1 SGHAT, CDR2 FQDESV (reference sequence). CDR3 nucleotides: TGTGCCAGCAGCCCAATCCCCACGGAAGCTTTCTTT. Amino acids: CASSPIPTEAFF.

The table lists this clonotype with many counts. The chain carries TRBV4-3 and TRBJ2-1; TRBD2 aligns across 9 bases. The ends lost 1 base at V and 8 bases at J; junction bases unmatched: 6. Germline assignment: CDR1 LGHNA and CDR2 YSLEER. The CDR3 length is 15 residues. CDR3 in amino acids: CASSQGSGGRDEQFF. CDR3 DNA: TGCGCCAGCAGCCAAGGGTCCGGCGGGAGGGATGAGCAGTTCTTC.

This clonotype has ten or more counts. The J gene is TRBJ1-1, the V gene TRBV6-2 or TRBV6-3, with a weak D call TRBD1 (5 bases). The CDR3 has 12 amino acids. Trimming removed 6 bases from V and 3 bases from J, with 8 bases in between. Germline V gives CDR1 MNHEY, CDR2 SVGEGT. In nucleotides, the CDR3 is TGTGCCAGCAGAGAGGGGTACACTGAAGCTTTCTTT. The encoded protein is CASREGYTEAFF.

This clonotype showed up many times. The chain employs TRBV19 and TRBJ1-2; 9 positions match TRBD1. The CDR3 has 14 residues. Germline V lookup: CDR1 LNHDA, CDR2 SQIVND (reference sequence). Trimming removed 6 bases from V and 2 bases from J; junction bases left unmatched: 4. The CDR3 bases are TGTGCCAGTAGCGGACAGGGGACCAACTATGGCTACACCTTC. It encodes CASSGQGTNYGYTF.

In its sample, this clonotype was seen many times. J is TRBJ2-1 and V is TRBV9, with a weak D call TRBD2 (5 bases). Germline lookup yields CDR1 SGDLS and CDR2 YYNGEE. The CDR3 has 15 residues. With 4 bases removed from V and 9 bases from J, the gap between germline ends came to 20 bases. The chain's CDR3 is CASSPTRKSGTEQFF. The CDR3 region has the DNA TGTGCCAGCAGCCCTACCCGAAAAAGCGGCACTGAGCAGTTCTTC.

This clonotype was recorded at least ten times. The chain recombines TRBV7-2 with TRBJ1-1, with D hard to call. The CDR3 has 13 amino acids. Germline lookup yields CDR1 SGHTA and CDR2 FQGNSA. The V end was cut by 5 bases, the J end by 3 bases, with 10 bases between. Here the CDR3 DNA reads TGTGCCAGCAGCCCTAGGGTTTACACTGAAGCTTTCTTT. It codes for CASSPRVYTEAFF.

This clonotype is categorized as medium-sized (0.01 to 0.1%). The chain carries TRBV11-2 and TRBJ1-5; D unclear. Looked up from germline, CDR1 is SGHAT and CDR2 is FQNNGV. This CDR3 comprises 13 residues. V lost 3 bases, J lost 1 base, and 4 bases lay in between. As DNA, the CDR3 is TGTGCCAGCAGCTTGGACAGCAATCAGCCCCAGCATTTT. Amino acid sequence: CASSLDSNQPQHF.

This clonotype was recorded many times. The CDR3 here is CASSLTPPPRTVQETQYF. The CDR3, as DNA: TGTGCCAGCAGCTTAACTCCGCCTCCACGGACGGTACAAGAGACCCAGTACTTC. The rearrangement uses TRBV7-2 and TRBJ2-5; D gene uncertain. The CDR3 consists of 18 residues. The V end was cut by 2 bases, the J end by 2 bases, with 21 bases between. Germline CDR1 and CDR2: SGHTA and FQGNSA.

This clonotype was detected many times. The chain has TRBV7-2 and TRBJ1-1; D is possibly TRBD1 (6 bases). Trimming removed 5 bases from V and 8 bases from J, with 18 bases in between. This CDR3 is 14 amino acids long. The germline V gene encodes CDR1 SGHTA and CDR2 FQGNSA. DNA for the CDR3: TGTGCCAGCAGCCACGGGACGACAGGAGGCGAAGCTTTCTTT. It specifies CASSHGTTGGEAFF.

This clonotype came up many times. The genes are TRBV7-2 and TRBJ2-1; 10 bases are shared with TRBD2. Germline loops: CDR1 SGHTA, CDR2 FQGNSA. CDR3 length equals 15 residues. V lost 1 base to trimming and J lost 10 bases; unmatched junction nucleotides: 7. This CDR3 is CASSLVAGGMGEQFF. The CDR3 bases are TGTGCCAGCAGCTTAGTAGCGGGGGGTATGGGGGAGCAGTTCTTC.

This clonotype was observed at least ten times. The chain uses TRBV28 and TRBJ2-2; possibly TRBD2 for D (6 bases). CDR3 length: 12 residues. The V gene's germline CDR1 is MDHEN and CDR2 SYDVKM. Trimming pared 7 bases from V and 8 bases from J, leaving 11 bases between. CDR3 sequence: CASTSGRGELFF. CDR3 sequence (DNA): TGTGCCAGCACATCCGGGAGAGGGGAGCTGTTTTTT.

Ten or more counts support this clonotype. The chain employs TRBV4-1 and TRBJ2-5, with TRBD1 matching 10 bases. The CDR3 covers 14 residues. CDR1 is MGHRA and CDR2 is YSYEKL in the germline V gene. V was pared by 1 base and J by 4 bases, with 0 bases of the junction left unmatched. The CDR3 DNA is TGCGCCAGCAGCCAAGGGGACAGGGGAGAGACCCAGTACTTC. It encodes CASSQGDRGETQYF.

This clonotype was counted at least ten times. The chain is built from TRBV28 and TRBJ2-2, with D perhaps TRBD1 (6 bases). V lost 5 bases, J lost 6 bases, and 13 bases lay in between. This CDR3 comprises 14 residues. The germline gives CDR1 MDHEN, CDR2 SYDVKM. In DNA, the CDR3 is TGTGCCAGCAGTGGACAGACGGCGGCCGGGGAGCTGTTTTTT. This encodes CASSGQTAAGELFF. The variable domain in full, completed from reference TRBV28 and TRBJ2-2, reads DVKVTQSSRYLVKRTGEKVFLECVQDMDHENMFWYRQDPGLGLRLIYFSYDVKMKEKGDIPEGYSVSREKKERFSLILESASTNQTSMYLCASSGQTAAGELFFGEGSRLTVL.

This clonotype was picked up many times. The gene calls are TRBV28 and TRBJ1-2; 7 bases fit TRBD1. CDR3 size: 15 residues. J was trimmed by 2 bases and V by 7 bases; bases with no gene match: 10. Looked up from germline, CDR1 is MDHEN and CDR2 is SYDVKM. The DNA of the CDR3 is TGTGCCAGCAAGGGCAGAGGGACAGTCAACTATGGCTACACCTTC. It codes for CASKGRGTVNYGYTF.

This clonotype came up many times. V gene TRBV12-3 or TRBV12-4 combines with J gene TRBJ1-5; D not resolved. CDR3 size: 13 residues. The V end lost 3 bases, the J end lost 6 bases, and 9 bases lay between the germline ends. The CDR3 is CASSLTDLQPQHF. The DNA of the CDR3 is TGTGCCAGCAGTTTGACCGACCTTCAGCCCCAGCATTTT.

This clonotype was found many times. This chain links TRBV20-1 with TRBJ1-2; D call uncertain. Trimming pared 5 bases from V and 7 bases from J, leaving 14 bases between. The CDR3 runs to 12 residues. Germline loops: CDR1 DFQATT, CDR2 SNEGSKA (reference sequence). The CDR3 nucleotides are TGCAGTGCTGTCCCCGGTACGTCTGGCTACACCTTC. It specifies CSAVPGTSGYTF.